This TCR beta chain is drawn from a study of blood T cell repertoires in COVID-19. Measured with immunoSEQ multiplex PCR; TCRdb has only the in-frame clones, and not every one. The data contain 180,000 or so clones, more than 70% of them seen just once; the ten biggest clones take up over 15%. The CDR3 sequence is 13 residues long. Germline V gene lookup returns CDR1 KGHSH and CDR2 LQKENI. Trimming took 3 bases from V and 2 from J, leaving 7 bases between them. Sequencing input: peripheral blood. The TCR comes from a person aged 65 to 85 with COVID-19, enrolled during active disease. This chain joins TRBV18 and TRBJ1-2; D is perhaps TRBD1 (5 bases). This CDR3 reads CASSPTENYGYTF. In nucleotides, the CDR3 is TGTGCCAGCTCACCGACAGAAAACTATGGCTACACCTTC.